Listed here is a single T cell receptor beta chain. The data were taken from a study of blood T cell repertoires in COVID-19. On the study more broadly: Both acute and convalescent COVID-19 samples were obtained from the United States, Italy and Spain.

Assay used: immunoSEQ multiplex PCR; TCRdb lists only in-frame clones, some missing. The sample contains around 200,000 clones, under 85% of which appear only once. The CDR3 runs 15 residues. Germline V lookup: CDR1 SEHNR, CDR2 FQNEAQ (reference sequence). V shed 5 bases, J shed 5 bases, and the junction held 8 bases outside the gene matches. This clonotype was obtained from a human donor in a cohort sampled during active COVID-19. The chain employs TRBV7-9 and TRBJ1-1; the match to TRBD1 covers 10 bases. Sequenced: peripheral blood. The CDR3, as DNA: TGTGCCAGCAGCACAAGGGACAGGGGTTGGACTGAAGCTTTCTTT. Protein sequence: CASSTRDRGWTEAFF.